A single sample is the source of the 27 T cell receptor beta chains below, sequenced in a study of blood T cell repertoires in COVID-19 (dated by TCRdb to 2020 to 2021). The receptor library was made with the immunoSEQ multiplex PCR assay. The source is immuneACCESS, and TCRdb retained only in-frame sequences with V and J called. Part of the clones is not carried over; for the studies checked, unresolved V genes explain less than half of this, and the remainder is unexplained. Recorded for this sample are around 30,000 clones; 70% to 80% of them occurred a single time. Under 20% of the sample goes to the ten largest clones. The sequencing input was peripheral blood. The receptors here all came from a human donor in a cohort sampled during active COVID-19.

V usage is TRBV30 and J usage is TRBJ1-2; D uncertain. The CDR3 is 13 amino acids. With 1 base removed from V and 8 bases from J, the gap between germline ends came to 14 bases. Germline V lookup: CDR1 GTSNPN, CDR2 SVGIG (reference sequence). The CDR3 DNA reads as TGTGCCTGGAGTGAGCGACTCCGGGAGGGCTACACCTTC. Translating it yields CAWSERLREGYTF.

This chain connects TRBV4-1 to TRBJ2-3; the match to TRBD1 covers 9 bases. Unmatched junction bases numbered 9, after V lost 3 bases and J lost 5 bases. CDR1 and CDR2 (germline): MGHRA, YSYEKL. The CDR3 loop spans 16 amino acids. The DNA of the CDR3 is TGCGCCAGCAGCCAGGGACAGGGTCCCAAGGGAGATACGCAGTATTTT. Translation: CASSQGQGPKGDTQYF.

The J gene is TRBJ2-7, the V gene TRBV9, with unresolved D. The germline V gene encodes CDR1 SGDLS and CDR2 YYNGEE. This CDR3 is built from 15 residues. V was trimmed by 0 bases and J by 0 bases, leaving 10 bases between them. The CDR3 DNA reads as TGTGCCAGCAGCGTAGCCGCGGTCAGCTCCTACGAGCAGTACTTC. It specifies CASSVAAVSSYEQYF.

The chain joins TRBV28 to TRBJ2-1; 16 bases are shared with TRBD2. The trim removed 4 bases at V and 8 bases at J, leaving 8 bases unmatched. This CDR3 region has 17 residues. Germline V gene sequence: CDR1 MDHEN, CDR2 SYDVKM. CDR3 sequence: CASSSGTSGRGGYEQFF. For the CDR3, the DNA is TGTGCCAGCAGTTCCGGGACTAGCGGGAGGGGTGGGTATGAGCAGTTCTTC.

The genes are TRBV7-6 and TRBJ2-7; 8 positions agree with TRBD2. The germline V gene encodes CDR1 SGHVS and CDR2 FNYEAQ. Trimming took 2 bases from V and 4 from J; bases not matched to a gene: 10. CDR3 length equals 16 residues. The CDR3 here is CASSLFPSSGGYEQYF. The CDR3 nucleotides read TGTGCCAGCAGCTTATTCCCGTCCAGCGGGGGTTACGAGCAGTACTTC.

This CDR3 is CATSVEGPRNIQYF. CDR3 bases: TGTGCCACCAGTGTGGAGGGTCCTCGAAACATTCAGTACTTC. This chain joins TRBV24-1 and TRBJ2-4; D perhaps matches TRBD2 (6 bases). This CDR3 has 14 amino acids. The ends were cut back, 5 bases at V and 6 bases at J, with 13 bases in the middle. Looked up from germline, CDR1 is KGHDR and CDR2 is SFDVKD.

This clone was detected only once. The chain uses TRBV5-6 and TRBJ2-6; 9 bases map to TRBD1. Per the germline V gene, CDR1 is SGHDT and CDR2 is YYEEEE. V was pared by 7 bases and J by 0 bases, with 5 bases of the junction left unmatched. This CDR3 contains 16 residues. CDR3 in amino acids: CASAHRGLSGANVLTF. Here the CDR3 DNA reads TGTGCCAGCGCCCACAGGGGGCTCTCTGGGGCCAACGTCCTGACTTTC.

The gene calls are TRBV5-4 and TRBJ2-3; D perhaps matches TRBD1 (6 bases). The germline V gene encodes CDR1 SGHNT and CDR2 YYREEE (reference sequence). V shed 2 bases and J shed 1 base, with 20 bases lying between them. CDR3 length: 18 amino acids. DNA for the CDR3: TGTGCCAGCAGCTTTCCGGGTGTGGGGGCCCTTCGCACAGATACGCAGTATTTT. Translation: CASSFPGVGALRTDTQYF. The variable domain in full, with the rest retrieved from reference TRBV5-4 and TRBJ2-3, is ETGVTQSPTHLIKTRGQQVTLRCSSQSGHNTVSWYQQALGQGPQFIFQYYREEENGRGNFPPRFSGLQFPNYSSELNVNALELDDSALYLCASSFPGVGALRTDTQYFGPGTRLTVL.

The chain links TRBV19 to TRBJ2-7; 10 positions agree with TRBD2. Germline V lookup: CDR1 LNHDA, CDR2 SQIVND (reference sequence). The junction had 11 bases not matched to a gene; V was cut back by 5 bases and J by 7 bases. This CDR3 region has 15 residues. The CDR3 loop is CASSSSGSSLGEQYF. Written as DNA, the CDR3 is TGTGCCAGTAGTTCTAGCGGGAGTAGCTTGGGGGAGCAGTACTTC.

By sample fraction, this clone is medium-sized. This chain links TRBV7-9 with TRBJ1-1, with TRBD1 matching 10 bases. Trimming cost V 5 bases and J 4 bases; bases outside gene matches: 7. The CDR3 has 15 residues. Looked up from germline, CDR1 is SEHNR and CDR2 is FQNEAQ (reference sequence). CDR3 bases: TGTGCCAGCAGCCCAGGGACAGGGGTTAGCACTGAAGCTTTCTTT. Protein product: CASSPGTGVSTEAFF.

In its sample, this clone was seen once. A read error may produce the germline difference seen at one junction end. This chain connects TRBV5-1 to TRBJ2-7; 8 bases map to TRBD1. CDR3 length equals 15 residues. CDR1 is SGHRS and CDR2 is YFSETQ in the germline V gene. This chain's CDR3 is CASSLAGQGDPPRGF. The CDR3 DNA sequence: TGCGCCAGCAGCTTGGCCGGACAGGGCGATCCCCCACGCGGCTTC.

The chain recombines TRBV6-2 or TRBV6-3 with TRBJ2-7; 8 bases match TRBD1. CDR3 length: 17 amino acids. Trimming cost V 2 bases and J 2 bases; bases outside gene matches: 11. Germline lookup yields CDR1 MNHEY and CDR2 SVGEGT. CDR3 region: CASSYPSRGQVTYEQYF. CDR3 nucleotide sequence: TGTGCCAGCAGTTACCCATCCCGGGGACAGGTGACCTACGAGCAGTACTTC.

V usage is TRBV28 and J usage is TRBJ1-6, with 10 bases fitting TRBD1. Unmatched junction bases numbered 3, after V lost 9 bases and J lost 7 bases. Germline V gives CDR1 MDHEN, CDR2 SYDVKM. This CDR3 has 13 amino acids. The CDR3 is CASQDRGNSPLHF. The CDR3 region has the DNA TGTGCCAGTCAGGACAGGGGGAATTCACCCCTCCACTTT.

A few counts support this clone. V gene TRBV30 combines with J gene TRBJ1-1; no clear D. The germline V gene has CDR1 GTSNPN and CDR2 SVGIG (reference sequence). V lost 3 bases and J lost 1, with 21 bases in between. The CDR3 contains 17 residues. The CDR3 reads CAWRPLSLNLGNTEAFF. CDR3 DNA: TGTGCCTGGAGACCACTCTCATTGAACCTCGGGAACACTGAAGCTTTCTTT.

This clone was counted between two and nine times. V is TRBV11-2 and J is TRBJ1-1; D not certain. Germline CDR1 and CDR2: SGHAT and FQNNGV. The CDR3 is made up of 17 amino acids. Trimming removed 6 bases from V and 0 bases from J, with 20 bases in between. CDR3 loop: CASSSDRGFTMNTEAFF. CDR3 nucleotide sequence: TGTGCCAGCAGTTCCGACCGGGGTTTTACAATGAACACTGAAGCTTTCTTT.

This chain uses TRBV28 with TRBJ2-5, with 10 bases matching TRBD1. This CDR3 is 16 amino acids long. The J segment lost 3 bases and the V segment lost 1 base, leaving 5 bases of the junction unmatched. CDR1 is MDHEN and CDR2 is SYDVKM in the germline V gene. CDR3 protein: CASSLFGTGVKETQYF. CDR3 coding DNA: TGTGCCAGCAGTTTATTTGGGACAGGGGTTAAAGAGACCCAGTACTTC. Filled out from reference TRBV28 and TRBJ2-5, the complete variable domain reads DVKVTQSSRYLVKRTGEKVFLECVQDMDHENMFWYRQDPGLGLRLIYFSYDVKMKEKGDIPEGYSVSREKKERFSLILESASTNQTSMYLCASSLFGTGVKETQYFGPGTRLLVL.

The chain carries TRBV19 and TRBJ1-1; D uncertain. This CDR3 is built from 13 residues. The V end lost 0 bases, the J end lost 11 bases, and 13 bases lay between the germline ends. Germline V gene sequence: CDR1 LNHDA, CDR2 SQIVND (reference sequence). CDR3 protein: CASSIDLTERAFF. CDR3 nucleotide sequence: TGTGCCAGTAGTATAGATCTAACGGAGAGGGCTTTCTTT.

The V gene is TRBV7-9, the J gene TRBJ2-1; 13 positions agree with TRBD2. In germline, CDR1 is SEHNR, CDR2 FQNEAQ (reference sequence). The trim removed 5 bases at V and 4 bases at J, leaving 11 bases unmatched. The CDR3 sequence is 18 residues long. The DNA of the CDR3 is TGTGCCAGCAGCCCGACTAGCGGGGGGATCGGAGGGTACAATGAGCAGTTCTTC. It translates to CASSPTSGGIGGYNEQFF.

The chain couples TRBV3-1 (or the pseudogene TRBV3-2) to TRBJ2-5, with D possibly being TRBD2 (6 bases). Germline CDR1 and CDR2: LGHDT and YNNKEL (reference sequence). Trimming pared 1 base from V and 4 bases from J, leaving 10 bases between. The CDR3 length is 14 residues. CDR3 amino acids: CASSQVLASETQYF. DNA for the CDR3: TGTGCCAGCAGCCAAGTTCTAGCGTCAGAGACCCAGTACTTC.

The J gene is TRBJ2-7, the V gene TRBV2; 11 bases are shared with TRBD2. V trimming: 4 bases; J trimming: 6 bases; junction bases outside the gene matches: 2. This CDR3 contains 13 residues. The V gene's germline CDR1 is SNHLY and CDR2 FYNNEI. CDR3 DNA: TGTGCCAGCAGTGGGACTAGCGGGCGCGAGCAGTACTTC. This sequence encodes CASSGTSGREQYF.

This clone appeared a few times. The V and J genes are TRBV5-1 and TRBJ1-2; D perhaps matches TRBD1 (6 bases). The CDR3 is 16 residues long. Trimming removed 0 bases at V and 2 bases at J, with 14 bases between. The V gene's germline CDR1 is SGHRS and CDR2 YFSETQ. The CDR3 region is CASSLGAQQGNYGYTF. The CDR3 DNA is TGCGCCAGCAGCTTGGGGGCCCAACAGGGAAACTATGGCTACACCTTC. Based on the CDR3 plus reference TRBV5-1 and TRBJ1-2, the full variable domain is KAGVTQTPRYLIKTRGQQVTLSCSPISGHRSVSWYQQTPGQGLQFLFEYFSETQRNKGNFPGRFSGRQFSNSRSEMNVSTLELGDSALYLCASSLGAQQGNYGYTFGSGTRLTVV.

The rearrangement joins TRBV9 to TRBJ1-1; D is perhaps TRBD1 (5 bases). Trimming removed 2 bases at V and 5 bases at J, with 10 bases between. Germline loops: CDR1 SGDLS, CDR2 YYNGEE. The CDR3 length is 13 residues. CDR3 sequence reads: CASSVGGKTEAFF. In DNA form, the CDR3 reads TGTGCCAGCAGCGTTGGGGGGAAGACTGAAGCTTTCTTT.

The chain uses TRBV5-6 and TRBJ2-1; TRBD1 might be the D (5 bases). CDR1 is SGHDT and CDR2 is YYEEEE in the germline V gene. Trimming shortened V by 4 bases and J by 8 bases, and 13 bases separated the two germline ends. The CDR3 loop spans 13 amino acids. The CDR3, as DNA: TGTGCCAGCAGCAGAAGAAGGGGTGATGAGCAGTTCTTC. Its translation is CASSRRRGDEQFF. Full variable domain (missing parts from reference TRBV5-6 and TRBJ2-1): DAGVTQSPTHLIKTRGQQVTLRCSPKSGHDTVSWYQQALGQGPQFIFQYYEEEERQRGNFPDRFSGHQFPNYSSELNVNALLLGDSALYLCASSRRRGDEQFFGPGTRLTVL.

V is TRBV18 and J is TRBJ2-7; 9 nucleotides align to TRBD1. The germline V gene encodes CDR1 KGHSH and CDR2 LQKENI. V lost 1 base, J lost 7 bases, and 14 bases stayed unmatched. The CDR3 runs to 17 residues. CDR3 residues: CASSPLYPGQGLSEQYF. CDR3 in DNA: TGTGCCAGCTCACCACTGTATCCTGGACAGGGGTTGAGTGAGCAGTACTTC.

V gene TRBV6-2 or TRBV6-3 combines with J gene TRBJ2-1, with D perhaps TRBD2 (5 bases). Germline CDR1 and CDR2: MNHEY and SVGEGT. V was clipped by 4 bases and J by 3 bases, with 19 bases between them. The CDR3 spans 17 residues. The CDR3 DNA reads TGTGCCAGCAGTTCTTACCCCGGGGTCCGATTCTACAATGAGCAGTTCTTC. Protein product: CASSSYPGVRFYNEQFF.

This chain uses TRBV19 with TRBJ2-1, with 7 bases that match TRBD2. Germline V gene sequence: CDR1 LNHDA, CDR2 SQIVND (reference sequence). This CDR3 comprises 16 residues. Trimming at V came to 3 bases and at J to 1 base, leaving 6 bases not matched to a gene. The CDR3 DNA follows: TGTGCCAGTAGTATTTGGCGGGGAGGGTCCTACAATGAGCAGTTCTTC. Translating it yields CASSIWRGGSYNEQFF.

This clone appeared once. The DNA of the CDR3 is TGTGCCAGCAGCGAGTCGGGTAGTGAGCAGTTCTTC. Its translation: CASSESGSEQFF. The chain links TRBV9 to TRBJ2-1; D gene ambiguous. There are 12 residues in the CDR3. Germline CDR1 is SGDLS and CDR2 is YYNGEE. Trimming removed 3 bases at V and 9 bases at J, with 10 bases between.